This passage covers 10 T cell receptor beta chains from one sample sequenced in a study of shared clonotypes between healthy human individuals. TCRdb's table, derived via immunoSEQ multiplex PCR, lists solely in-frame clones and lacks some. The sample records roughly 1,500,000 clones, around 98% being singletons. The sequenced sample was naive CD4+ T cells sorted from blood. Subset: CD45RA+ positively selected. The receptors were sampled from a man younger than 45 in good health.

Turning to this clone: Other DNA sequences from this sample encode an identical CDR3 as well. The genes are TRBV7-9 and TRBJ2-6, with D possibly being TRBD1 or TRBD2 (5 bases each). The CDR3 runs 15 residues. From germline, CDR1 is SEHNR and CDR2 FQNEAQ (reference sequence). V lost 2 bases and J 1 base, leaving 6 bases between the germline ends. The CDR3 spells CASSLWGSGANVLTF. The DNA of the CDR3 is TGTGCCAGCAGCTTATGGGGGTCTGGGGCCAACGTCCTGACTTTC.

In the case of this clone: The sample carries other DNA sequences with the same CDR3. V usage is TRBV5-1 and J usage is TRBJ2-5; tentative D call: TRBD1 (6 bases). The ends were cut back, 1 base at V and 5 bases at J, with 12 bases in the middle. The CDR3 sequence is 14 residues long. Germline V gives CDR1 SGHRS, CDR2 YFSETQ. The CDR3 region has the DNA TGCGCCAGCAGCTTGATACAGGGTAGGGAGACCCAGTACTTC. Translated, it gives CASSLIQGRETQYF.

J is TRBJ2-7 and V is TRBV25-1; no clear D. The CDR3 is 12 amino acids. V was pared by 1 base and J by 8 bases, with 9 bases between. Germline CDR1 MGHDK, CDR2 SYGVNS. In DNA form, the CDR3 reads TGTGCCAGCAGTGAATCTTGGCAGAAGCAGTACTTC. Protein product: CASSESWQKQYF.

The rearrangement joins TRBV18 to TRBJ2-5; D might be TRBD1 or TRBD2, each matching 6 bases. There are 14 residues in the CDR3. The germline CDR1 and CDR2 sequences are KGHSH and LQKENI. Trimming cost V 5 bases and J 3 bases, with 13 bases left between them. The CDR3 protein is CASSGGTPKETQYF. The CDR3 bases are TGTGCCAGCTCAGGGGGGACACCTAAAGAGACCCAGTACTTC.

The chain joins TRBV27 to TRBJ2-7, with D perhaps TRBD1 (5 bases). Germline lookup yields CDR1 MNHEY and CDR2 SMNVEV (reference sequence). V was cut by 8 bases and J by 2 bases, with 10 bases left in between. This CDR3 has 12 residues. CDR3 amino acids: CASGAVPYEQYF. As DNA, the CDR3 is TGTGCCAGCGGGGCTGTACCCTACGAGCAGTACTTC.

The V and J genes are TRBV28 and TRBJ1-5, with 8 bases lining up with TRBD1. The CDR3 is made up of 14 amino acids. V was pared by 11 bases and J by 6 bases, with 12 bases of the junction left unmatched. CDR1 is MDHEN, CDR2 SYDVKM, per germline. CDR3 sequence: CACNPRGLSQPQHF. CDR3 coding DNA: TGTGCCTGCAACCCCAGGGGGCTAAGTCAGCCCCAGCATTTT. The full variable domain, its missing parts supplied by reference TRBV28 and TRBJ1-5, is DVKVTQSSRYLVKRTGEKVFLECVQDMDHENMFWYRQDPGLGLRLIYFSYDVKMKEKGDIPEGYSVSREKKERFSLILESASTNQTSMYLCACNPRGLSQPQHFGDGTRLSIL.

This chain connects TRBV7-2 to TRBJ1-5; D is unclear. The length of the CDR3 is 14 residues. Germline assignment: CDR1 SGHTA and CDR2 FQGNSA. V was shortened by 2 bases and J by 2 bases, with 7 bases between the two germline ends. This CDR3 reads CASSLRPGNQPQHF. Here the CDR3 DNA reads TGTGCCAGCAGCTTACGGCCAGGCAATCAGCCCCAGCATTTT.

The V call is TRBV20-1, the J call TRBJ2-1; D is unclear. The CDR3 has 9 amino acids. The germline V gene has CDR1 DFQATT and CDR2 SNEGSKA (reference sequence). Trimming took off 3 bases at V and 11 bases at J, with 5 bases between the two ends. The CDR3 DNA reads TGCAGTGCTAGCGGTCAGCAGTTCTTC. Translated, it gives CSASGQQFF.

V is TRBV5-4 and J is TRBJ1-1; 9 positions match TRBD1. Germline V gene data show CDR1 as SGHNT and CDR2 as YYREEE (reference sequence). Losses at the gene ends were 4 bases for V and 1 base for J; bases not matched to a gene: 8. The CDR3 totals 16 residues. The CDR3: CASSPPGQGANTEAFF. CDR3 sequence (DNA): TGTGCCAGCAGCCCCCCGGGACAGGGCGCGAACACTGAAGCTTTCTTT.

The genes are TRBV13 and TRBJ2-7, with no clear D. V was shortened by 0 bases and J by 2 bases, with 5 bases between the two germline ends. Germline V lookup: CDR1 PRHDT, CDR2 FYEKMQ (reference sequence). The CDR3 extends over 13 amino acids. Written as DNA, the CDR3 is TGTGCCAGCAGCTTAGGCCTTACCTACGAGCAGTACTTC. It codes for CASSLGLTYEQYF.